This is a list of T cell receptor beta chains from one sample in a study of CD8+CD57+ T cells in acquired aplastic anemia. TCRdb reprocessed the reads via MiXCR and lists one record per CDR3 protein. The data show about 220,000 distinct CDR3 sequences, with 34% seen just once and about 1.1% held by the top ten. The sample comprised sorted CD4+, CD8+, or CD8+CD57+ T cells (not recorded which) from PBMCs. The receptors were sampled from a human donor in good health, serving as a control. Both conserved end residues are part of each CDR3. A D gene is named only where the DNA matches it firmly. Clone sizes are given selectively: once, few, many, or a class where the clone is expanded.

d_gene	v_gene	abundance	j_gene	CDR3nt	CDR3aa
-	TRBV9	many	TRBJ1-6	TGTGCCAGCAGCGTTAGCCCGAATTATCCCCTCCACTTT	CASSVSPNYPLHF
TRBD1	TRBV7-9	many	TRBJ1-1	TGTGCCAGCAGTTTTGAAACAGGGGGCACTGAAGCTTTCTTT	CASSFETGGTEAFF
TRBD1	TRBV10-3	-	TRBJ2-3	TGTGCCATCAGTGAGTCACCGACAGGGACACTCACAGATACGCAGTATTTT	CAISESPTGTLTDTQYF
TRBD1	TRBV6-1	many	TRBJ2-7	TGTGCCAGCAGTGGAGACAGGGCGTCCCTCTACGAGCAGTACTTC	CASSGDRASLYEQYF
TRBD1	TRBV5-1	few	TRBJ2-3	TGCGCCAGCAGCTTACAGGGGTCCCGTACAGATACGCAGTATTTT	CASSLQGSRTDTQYF
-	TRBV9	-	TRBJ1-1	TGTGCCGGCAGCCCAGAAGAAGGAAACACTGAAGCTTTCTTT	CAGSPEEGNTEAFF
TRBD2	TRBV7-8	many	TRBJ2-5	TGTGCCAGCAGCTTAGGCGGCGCGGGAGGTCAGACCCAGTACTTC	CASSLGGAGGQTQYF
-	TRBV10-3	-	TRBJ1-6	TGTGCCATCAGCCCCCGGGACAAAGATTCACCCCTCCACTTT	CAISPRDKDSPLHF
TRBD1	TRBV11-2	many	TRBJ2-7	TGTGCCAGCAGCGAAACCGGGACAGGGACCTACGAGCAGTACTTC	CASSETGTGTYEQYF
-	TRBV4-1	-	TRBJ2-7	TGCGCCAGCAGCCAGCCGGGACTGTTTCACGAGCAGTACTTC	CASSQPGLFHEQYF
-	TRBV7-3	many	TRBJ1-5	TGTGCCAGCAGCGTTAACAGGGATCAGCCCCAGCATTTT	CASSVNRDQPQHF
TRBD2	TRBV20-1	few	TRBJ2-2	TGCAGTGCTAGAGAACTGACTAGCGGGAGGGGGAACACCGGGGAGCTGTTTTTT	CSARELTSGRGNTGELFF
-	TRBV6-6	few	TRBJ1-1	TGTGCCAGCAGTTTCATCAGGAACACTGAAGCTTTCTTT	CASSFIRNTEAFF
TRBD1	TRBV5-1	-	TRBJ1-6	TGCGCCAGCAGCTTGGGGACAGGCCGTTCACCCCTCCACTTT	CASSLGTGRSPLHF
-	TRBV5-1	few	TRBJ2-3	TGCGCCAGCAGCTTGGGGCAGGCTAGCACAGATACGCAGTATTTT	CASSLGQASTDTQYF
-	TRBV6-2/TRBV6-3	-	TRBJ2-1	TGTGTCAGCAGTTACCAACTTTACAATGAGCAGTTCTTC	CVSSYQLYNEQFF
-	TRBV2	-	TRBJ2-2	TGTGCCAGCAGTGATTGGGTCGCCGGGGAGCTGTTTTTT	CASSDWVAGELFF
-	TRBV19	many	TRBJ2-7	TGTGCCAGTAGTTTTCTAGGTTACGAGCAGTACTTC	CASSFLGYEQYF
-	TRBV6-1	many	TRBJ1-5	TGTGCCAGCAGTGAAACCCTGGGTGTGCGCAATCAGCCCCAGCATTTT	CASSETLGVRNQPQHF
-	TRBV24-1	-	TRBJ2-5	TGTGCCACCAGTGTAAGGGGGCAGGGGGGGGCAGAGACCCAGTACTTC	CATSVRGQGGAETQYF
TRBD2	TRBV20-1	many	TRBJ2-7	TGCAGTGCTACCCGGACTAGCGGGAGCGAGCAGTACTTC	CSATRTSGSEQYF
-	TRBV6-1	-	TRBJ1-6	TGTGCCAGCAGAATCTCAGGGAGCAATTCACCCCTCCACTTT	CASRISGSNSPLHF
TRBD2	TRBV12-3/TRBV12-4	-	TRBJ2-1	TGTGCCAGCAGTGGGACTAGCGGAGACAATGAGCAGTTCTTC	CASSGTSGDNEQFF
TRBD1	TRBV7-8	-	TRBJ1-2	TGTGCCAGCTCACCACGGACAGGGTATCAATATGGCTACACCTTC	CASSPRTGYQYGYTF
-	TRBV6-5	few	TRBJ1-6	TGTGCCAGCAGTTACTGGGGGGGTGGAGGGATCGGTTCACCCCTCCACTTT	CASSYWGGGGIGSPLHF
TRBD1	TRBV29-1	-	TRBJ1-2	TGCAGCACAAACAGGGGGCTTACTAACTATGGCTACACCTTC	CSTNRGLTNYGYTF
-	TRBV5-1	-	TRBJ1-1	TGCGCCAGCAGCTTGTTCGGGGAGAACACTGAAGCTTTCTTT	CASSLFGENTEAFF
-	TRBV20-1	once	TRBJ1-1	TGCAGTGCTAGAGTTGCGACAGCGAACACTGAAGCTTTCTTT	CSARVATANTEAFF
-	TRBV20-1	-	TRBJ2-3	TGCAGTGCTAGAGTTGGAATTTGGGATACGCAGTATTTT	CSARVGIWDTQYF
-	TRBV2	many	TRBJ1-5	TGTGCCAGCAGAAGTTGGGAGGGGCTGAATCAGCCCCAGCATTTT	CASRSWEGLNQPQHF
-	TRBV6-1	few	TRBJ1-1	TGTGCCAGCAGTACTAGACAGAGATTGAACACTGAAGCTTTCTTT	CASSTRQRLNTEAFF
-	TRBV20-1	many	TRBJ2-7	TGCAGTGCTAGAGATCTAGGCCGATACTACGAGCAGTACTTC	CSARDLGRYYEQYF
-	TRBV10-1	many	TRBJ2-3	TGCGCCAGCAGTGCCTCTAGTCCCCACACAGATACGCAGTATTTT	CASSASSPHTDTQYF
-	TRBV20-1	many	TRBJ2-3	TGCAGTGCTAGGGACCCCCGGCAGGACCTAGGGGGTACGCAGTATTTT	CSARDPRQDLGGTQYF
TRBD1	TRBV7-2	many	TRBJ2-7	TGTGCCAGCAGCTCCCATGCAGGGACAGGGGGCTACGAGCAGTACTTC	CASSSHAGTGGYEQYF
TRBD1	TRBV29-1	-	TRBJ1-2	TGCAGCGTTGTGGACAGGGGACTCTATGGCTACACCTTC	CSVVDRGLYGYTF
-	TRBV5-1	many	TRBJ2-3	TGCGCCAGCAGCTTAGGGGACGGCACAGATACGCAGTATTTT	CASSLGDGTDTQYF
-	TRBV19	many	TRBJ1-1	TGTGCCAGTAGTATAGGGGGGGGGATTGGCACTGAAGCTTTCTTT	CASSIGGGIGTEAFF
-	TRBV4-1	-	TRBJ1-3	TGCGCCAGCAGCCAAGTGTGGGGGCCCAGAAACACCATATATTTT	CASSQVWGPRNTIYF
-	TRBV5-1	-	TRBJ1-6	TGCGCCAGCAGCTCGCATAATTCACCCCTCCACTTT	CASSSHNSPLHF
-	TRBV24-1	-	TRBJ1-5	TGTGCCACCAATTTAGGGTCCGGACAGCCCCAGCATTTT	CATNLGSGQPQHF